The following is a T cell receptor (beta chain) sequence with its context. This clonotype was picked up a small number of times. Its antigen remains unidentified. Per-nucleotide qualities are absent, and no much larger clonotype sits a single base away. The source of the sample is a study of T-cell reconstitution after alpha-beta-depleted transplantation in children listed by TCRdb under 2016. Broadly, across the study: The study quantitatively tracked T-cell immune reconstitution after TCRalphabeta/CD19-depleted allogeneic hematopoietic cell transplantation in children using TCR repertoire profiling.

On the study overall, not on this receptor specifically: Over subsequent months, a decline in hyperexpanded clone frequencies was noted, and after one year, T-cell counts and TCRbeta diversity were mostly ascribed to newly produced T cells. About two months after transplant, the apparently early recovery of alphabetaT-cell counts reportedly depended on just several hundred clones that had expanded rapidly and came from non-depleted graft cells. The high TCRbeta diversity at day 60 in some patients was ascribed to recipient T cells and intrathymic progenitors that had survived conditioning.

The treatment or condition tag for this specimen amounts to: allogeneic hematopoietic cell transplantation with graft depleted of TCRalphabeta T cells and CD19 B cells. The transplant recipients were children given TCRalphabeta/CD19-depleted allogeneic hematopoietic cell grafts. Compared with germline, V lacks 5 bases and J lacks 6 bases; bases without a gene match: 5. CDR1 SGHTA and CDR2 FQGTGA were looked up in the germline V gene. Spanning cysteine to phenylalanine, the CDR3 consists of 14 amino acids. Here the CDR3 DNA is all that survives: 42 bases in frame from base 1. To prepare the library, PCR was applied. Sequenced using an Illumina HiSeq 2500. TCR library preparation used molecular barcoding, with unique molecular identifiers applied to normalize quantification of the TCRbeta repertoire. TCRdb reprocessing: public reads trimmed at Q25 with fastp, clones called with MiXCR, in-frame beta chains kept. A single entry per CDR3 protein holds the most common genes and DNA from its merged rows. This sample holds about 130,000 distinct CDR3 sequences; 8% to 10% were observed only once. Around 24% of the sample is taken by the ten largest.

The V and J segments used are TRBV7-3 and TRBJ1-2; TRBD1 matches 11 bases in the middle. The clonotype originates from a girl in the first two years of life who had a stem cell transplant for combined immunodeficiency, so the T cells may come from the graft donor. Sequences were derived from PBMCs, mostly from graft donor cells, sampled 180 days after TCRalphabeta/CD19-depleted stem cell transplant. The CDR3 sequence is CASSRDRGGDGYTF. At the DNA level, the sequence is TGTGCCAGCAGCCGGGACAGGGGGGGAGATGGCTACACCTTC.